Listed below are T cell receptor beta chains from one sample, sequenced in a study of blood T cell repertoires in COVID-19. Clones were sequenced by immunoSEQ multiplex PCR, and TCRdb holds only the in-frame ones, with some missing. The sample holds approximately 330,000 clones, roughly 87% seen once. The specimen was peripheral blood. These receptors came from a man younger than 40 with COVID-19, enrolled during active disease. Each CDR3 is given with its conserved first and last residue. D genes are given only for firm matches. Rows may omit the clone size; those that give it use once, few, many or a size class.

clone size: -
D gene: TRBD1
J gene: TRBJ2-1
V gene: TRBV24-1
CDR3 DNA: TGTGCCACCAGTGACTACAGGGGCAACGAGCAGTTCTTC
CDR3 protein: CATSDYRGNEQFF

clone size: -
D gene: -
J gene: TRBJ2-1
V gene: TRBV7-2
CDR3 DNA: TGTGCCAGCAGCCCCCAGTTGTTTGAGCAGTTCTTC
CDR3 protein: CASSPQLFEQFF

clone size: -
D gene: -
J gene: TRBJ2-7
V gene: TRBV3-1/TRBV3-2
CDR3 DNA: TGTGCCAGCAGCCAACCTTCGCGAGGGGGGGGCGGCGAGCAGTACTTC
CDR3 protein: CASSQPSRGGGGEQYF

clone size: few
D gene: -
J gene: TRBJ2-1
V gene: TRBV28
CDR3 DNA: TGTGCCAGCAGTTTCGTCCTGGAGGGGCAGTTCTTC
CDR3 protein: CASSFVLEGQFF

clone size: -
D gene: -
J gene: TRBJ1-6
V gene: TRBV6-4
CDR3 DNA: TGTGCCAGCAGTCGCAGACAGGCACGGTCACCCCTCCACTTT
CDR3 protein: CASSRRQARSPLHF

clone size: -
D gene: -
J gene: TRBJ1-2
V gene: TRBV7-9
CDR3 DNA: TGTGCCAGCAGCTTACCGGGCGGGGGAAATGGCTACACCTTC
CDR3 protein: CASSLPGGGNGYTF

clone size: -
D gene: -
J gene: TRBJ2-5
V gene: TRBV29-1
CDR3 DNA: TGCAGCGCCGCACAGGGCGTGGGGCAAGAGACCCAGTACTTC
CDR3 protein: CSAAQGVGQETQYF

clone size: -
D gene: TRBD1
J gene: TRBJ1-6
V gene: TRBV4-1
CDR3 DNA: TGCGCCAGCAGCCGGGCCTCCGGGACAGTAGATTCACCCCTCCACTTT
CDR3 protein: CASSRASGTVDSPLHF

clone size: -
D gene: TRBD1
J gene: TRBJ1-2
V gene: TRBV6-6
CDR3 DNA: TGTGCCAGCAGGACAGGGGTCTATGGCTACACCTTC
CDR3 protein: CASRTGVYGYTF

clone size: -
D gene: -
J gene: TRBJ2-7
V gene: TRBV18
CDR3 DNA: TGTGCCAGCTCACCACCTAGCGGTACCTACGAGCAGTACTTC
CDR3 protein: CASSPPSGTYEQYF

clone size: -
D gene: -
J gene: TRBJ2-5
V gene: TRBV4-2
CDR3 DNA: TGTGCCAGCAGCCAAGATATGGCGGGCGGGGACAGGACCCAGTACTTC
CDR3 protein: CASSQDMAGGDRTQYF

clone size: -
D gene: -
J gene: TRBJ2-7
V gene: TRBV6-2/TRBV6-3
CDR3 DNA: TGTGCCAGCAGTTACTCGATACGTCTAGGGGCGTTGGACGAGCAGTACTTC
CDR3 protein: CASSYSIRLGALDEQYF

clone size: few
D gene: TRBD1
J gene: TRBJ1-6
V gene: TRBV7-9
CDR3 DNA: TGTGCCAGCAGCTCAAGCCCCGGGACAGGAAATTCACCCCTCCACTTT
CDR3 protein: CASSSSPGTGNSPLHF

clone size: -
D gene: -
J gene: TRBJ2-2
V gene: TRBV4-1
CDR3 DNA: TGCGCCAGCAGCCCCCCCCTAAGCCCCGGGGAGCTGTTTTTT
CDR3 protein: CASSPPLSPGELFF

clone size: -
D gene: -
J gene: TRBJ2-7
V gene: TRBV6-2/TRBV6-3
CDR3 DNA: TGTGCCAGCAGTTCCAGGAGGGGTAGCTCCTACGAGCAGTACTTC
CDR3 protein: CASSSRRGSSYEQYF

clone size: -
D gene: -
J gene: TRBJ2-1
V gene: TRBV7-3
CDR3 DNA: TGTGCCAGCAGCTTAACCAGCAGGGCGAATGAGCAGTTCTTC
CDR3 protein: CASSLTSRANEQFF

clone size: -
D gene: -
J gene: TRBJ1-2
V gene: TRBV30
CDR3 DNA: TGTGCCTGGAGTGTTTACAGGGGCTACACCTTC
CDR3 protein: CAWSVYRGYTF

clone size: -
D gene: -
J gene: TRBJ2-5
V gene: TRBV5-4
CDR3 DNA: TGTGCCAGCAGCTTGGTAGGGAGTTTAGGCAAGACCCAGTACTTC
CDR3 protein: CASSLVGSLGKTQYF

clone size: -
D gene: -
J gene: TRBJ2-2
V gene: TRBV10-1
CDR3 DNA: TGCGCCAGCAGTGAGTCGATTGAGGCTAACCCGAACACCGGGGAGCTGTTTTTT
CDR3 protein: CASSESIEANPNTGELFF

clone size: -
D gene: -
J gene: TRBJ2-3
V gene: TRBV4-3
CDR3 DNA: TGCGCCAGCAGCCAAGACACGGAGACAGATACGCAGTATTTT
CDR3 protein: CASSQDTETDTQYF

clone size: -
D gene: -
J gene: TRBJ1-1
V gene: TRBV28
CDR3 DNA: TGTGCCAGCAGTTTTGGGGCAGGGAAGGTGAACACTGAAGCTTTCTTT
CDR3 protein: CASSFGAGKVNTEAFF

clone size: few
D gene: -
J gene: TRBJ1-5
V gene: TRBV2
CDR3 DNA: TGTGCCAGCAGTGCATCAGGGGCGAGACAGCCCCAGCATTTT
CDR3 protein: CASSASGARQPQHF

clone size: once
D gene: -
J gene: TRBJ2-7
V gene: TRBV10-3
CDR3 DNA: TGTGCCATCAGAAGCGCGCAGGGGAATCACGAGCAGTACTTC
CDR3 protein: CAIRSAQGNHEQYF

clone size: -
D gene: -
J gene: TRBJ2-3
V gene: TRBV9
CDR3 DNA: TGTGCCAGCAGCGTAGAAACAAACACAGATACGCAGTATTTT
CDR3 protein: CASSVETNTDTQYF

clone size: -
D gene: -
J gene: TRBJ1-5
V gene: TRBV7-2
CDR3 DNA: TGTGCCAGCAGCTTAGATGGCCCGCATCAGCCCCAGCATTTT
CDR3 protein: CASSLDGPHQPQHF

clone size: -
D gene: TRBD1
J gene: TRBJ1-5
V gene: TRBV10-3
CDR3 DNA: TGTGCCATCAGTGAGGCGATAGGGGGGACAGGGGGATCAGGTCAGCCCCAGCATTTT
CDR3 protein: CAISEAIGGTGGSGQPQHF

clone size: -
D gene: TRBD2
J gene: TRBJ2-1
V gene: TRBV27
CDR3 DNA: TGTGCCAGCAGTTTAGACTCCGGGGAGGGTGAGCAGTTCTTC
CDR3 protein: CASSLDSGEGEQFF